This T cell receptor beta chain was profiled in a study of shared clonotypes between healthy human individuals (dated by TCRdb to about 2020). Turning to the overall study: A couple of women and a few men aged 18 to 49 years were included in the cohort. Different laboratories and diverse techniques were used to prepare libraries and sequence TCR repertoires, to increase sequencing depth and limit assay-specific biases. Leukapheresis yielded between about 0.9 and 10 billion PBMCs per donor. For each donor, three plates each were used for CD4 naive and CD4 memory, two plates were used for CD8 naive, and one plate was used for CD8 memory. Blood TCR repertoires of about 5 healthy adults were deeply sequenced to estimate repertoire size and the extent of clonotype sharing between individuals. Overall study results and their limits: Pairwise subsampling indicated that sequencing depth was expected to affect the degree of clonotype sharing among donors. Naive subsets generally had larger estimated clonotype richness than memory subsets did. Sampling was limited to blood, and TCR repertoires in tissue likely differ from TCR repertoires in blood. Rarefaction of sorted-subset datasets indicated incomplete sequencing despite the large sequencing depth. Clonotypes shared by all four sorted-subset donors showed higher generation probabilities than non-shared clonotypes. Across a handful of donors, 4.5% to 6.5% of naive CD4, 3% to 3.5% of naive CD8, approximately 2.5% of memory CD4, and roughly 0.4% of memory CD8 clonotypes were shared. Because the study included only a small number of donors, the genetic and exposure-history diversity represented was limited.

Using the deep immunoSEQ assay, multiplex PCR amplified TCR CDR3 regions from genomic DNA. Genomic DNA extracted from each cell subset was distributed evenly over all wells of several immunoSEQ 96-well plates, and each plate served as one replicate. For sorted subsets, 150 to 200 ng genomic DNA, equal to tens of thousands of T cell genomes, was loaded into each replicate PCR. Purified libraries were measured with a Qubit 3.0 fluorometer, size-checked on a Bioanalyzer 2100, and measured again with the KAPA Library Quantification kit. Every immunoSEQ 96-well plate was sequenced on a separate single-read 150-cycle Illumina NextSeq 550 flow cell. In the paper's pipeline: Because the immunoSEQ output held only junctional sequences and lacked quality scores, the filtering could not match the filtering applied to full-length reads. Sequences were annotated with PyIR, a Python wrapper for IgBLAST v1.9, using IMGT germline references to assign V/J genes and CDR3. Reads with weak V/J assignments (E-value above 1e-6), missing CDR3, stop codons, out-of-frame junctions, or ambiguous translated residues were removed. V3J clonotypes were defined as sequences sharing an identical inferred V gene, J gene, and CDR3 amino acid sequence. The percentage overlap between two repertoires was calculated by dividing the number of shared unique clonotypes by the size of the smaller repertoire. Richness of each repertoire was evaluated using RTK rarefaction, the Chao1 estimator, and Recon v2.1 estimates of unobserved clonotypes. Generation probabilities were computed with OLGA for all TCRbeta clonotypes obtained by the gDNA method from several donors. TCRdb holds this immuneACCESS table with in-frame rearrangements only. Some clones are missing; in checked studies, unresolved V genes explain under half, and the rest has no known cause. V, J and clone size reflect that table, while D and trimming were determined from the DNA. The sample has 1.4 million or so clones on record, less than 99% of them singletons. The top ten hold roughly 0.35% of the sample.

With regard to this clone: The specificity of this receptor is unknown. It has no much larger one-base neighbor in the sample; base qualities were not kept.

The CDR3 sequence holds 15 residues, the cysteine and phenylalanine included. The CDR3 DNA has 45 bases and is translated from base 1. V is pruned by 2 bases and J by 5 bases, leaving 8 bases of the junction without a gene match. The germline V gene supplies CDR1 SGHRS and CDR2 YFSETQ. The donors were healthy, HIV-negative adults who had no recently reported acute infections or vaccinations. Every donor was a Caucasian adult living in Nashville, Tennessee, USA. Magnetic negative selection was used to enrich CD4+ T cells, after which naive cells were positively selected on CD45RA and the negative fraction became the memory subset. After blood collection by leukapheresis, PBMCs were isolated using Ficoll-Histopaque density gradient centrifugation and then cryopreserved in the vapor phase of liquid nitrogen. Analytical flow cytometry was used to check the purity and quantity of every magnetically sorted T cell population. Genomic DNA was isolated from each sorted fraction and quantified by UV absorbance on a Nanodrop 2000c.

The sequence was collected from a man aged 30 to 45 in good health. The sequence joins TRBV5-1 to TRBJ2-3, and TRBD2 matches 7 of the central bases. The sample consisted of naive CD4+ T cells sorted from blood. The cell subset or site label, read with the paper, signifies: CD45RA+ positively selected. CDR3 protein: CASSLKGGPGDTQYF. The DNA is as follows: TGCGCCAGCAGCTTAAAGGGAGGGCCGGGAGATACGCAGTATTTT.